The next 19 T cell receptor beta chains were all read from a single sample in a study of control samples from healthy donors and cancer patients. Sequencing was performed with immunoSEQ multiplex PCR; in TCRdb, only in-frame clones are kept and a portion is missing. The sample has fewer than 150,000 clones, more than 85% seen once. Sequencing was done on a sample of blood. Receptors were obtained from a young woman in good health.

This clone is medium-sized by share. V usage is TRBV7-6 and J usage is TRBJ2-1, with D maybe TRBD2 (6 bases). This CDR3 region has 14 residues. Germline V gene sequence: CDR1 SGHVS, CDR2 FNYEAQ. V was shortened by 4 bases and J by 10 bases, with 17 bases between the two germline ends. CDR3 nucleotides: TGTGCCAGCAGCTCGATCTCTCGACTAGACGAGCAGTTCTTC. Its protein product is CASSSISRLDEQFF.

J is TRBJ1-3 and V is TRBV28; D unresolved. CDR3 size: 13 residues. V was clipped by 3 bases and J by 8 bases, with 11 bases between them. Germline CDR1 MDHEN, CDR2 SYDVKM. The CDR3 protein is CASSFDSVHTIYF. DNA of the CDR3: TGTGCCAGCAGTTTCGACTCTGTCCACACCATATATTTT.

This chain connects TRBV4-1 to TRBJ2-5, with D possibly called TRBD1 or TRBD2 (5 bases each). Germline V gives CDR1 MGHRA, CDR2 YSYEKL. The CDR3 is 13 amino acids. The germline V and J ends were trimmed by 6 bases and 7 bases, with 15 bases remaining between them. The CDR3 coding sequence is TGCGCCAGCAGAGGGGACGGGACGGGGACCCAGTACTTC. Protein product: CASRGDGTGTQYF.

The chain is built from TRBV16 and TRBJ2-3; 14 bases fit TRBD2. The CDR3 totals 18 residues. V gave up 0 bases and J gave up 0 bases; unmatched junction bases: 2. Per germline, CDR1 KGHSY and CDR2 FQNENV. Here the CDR3 DNA reads TGTGCCAGCAGCCAATCGACTAGCGGGAGGGGAAGCACAGATACGCAGTATTTT. This encodes CASSQSTSGRGSTDTQYF.

The V gene is TRBV25-1, the J gene TRBJ2-5; 8 bases match TRBD2. The CDR3 is made up of 15 amino acids. The J segment lost 5 bases and the V segment lost 2 bases, leaving 7 bases of the junction unmatched. The germline gives CDR1 MGHDK, CDR2 SYGVNS. CDR3 amino acids: CASSEPRTSRETQYF. The CDR3 DNA sequence: TGTGCCAGCAGTGAACCACGGACTAGCAGGGAGACCCAGTACTTC.

The chain uses TRBV9 and TRBJ1-1; no clear D. Looked up from germline, CDR1 is SGDLS and CDR2 is YYNGEE. The CDR3 covers 15 residues. V gave up 2 bases and J gave up 2 bases, with 13 bases separating them. CDR3 DNA sequence: TGTGCCAGCAGCGTGGGAGATTACGGTAACACTGAAGCTTTCTTT. Encoded protein: CASSVGDYGNTEAFF.

This chain joins TRBV19 and TRBJ1-2; D not resolved. There are 13 residues in the CDR3. Per germline, CDR1 LNHDA and CDR2 SQIVND (reference sequence). V lost 5 bases and J 8 bases, leaving 15 bases between the germline ends. The CDR3 nucleotides are TGTGCCAGTAGTGAATACAGACTCCACGGCTACACCTTC. It codes for CASSEYRLHGYTF. The whole variable domain, filled in from reference TRBV19 and TRBJ1-2, reads DGGITQSPKYLFRKEGQNVTLSCEQNLNHDAMYWYRQDPGQGLRLIYYSQIVNDFQKGDIAEGYSVSREKKESFPLTVTSAQKNPTAFYLCASSEYRLHGYTFGSGTRLTVV.

The CDR3 DNA follows: TGTGCCAGCAGTCACGGACCGGGACTAGCGGGAATTGAGCAGTTCTTC. Translating it yields CASSHGPGLAGIEQFF. The chain joins TRBV5-5 to TRBJ2-1; 13 nucleotides line up with TRBD2. After removal of 5 bases from V and 9 bases from J, the junction contained 11 bases not matched to a gene. There are 16 residues in the CDR3. Germline values: CDR1 SGHKS, CDR2 YYEKEE (reference sequence).

The rearrangement uses TRBV12-3 or TRBV12-4 and TRBJ1-6; tentatively, D is TRBD1 (6 bases). The CDR3 sequence is 13 residues long. V lost 7 bases to trimming and J lost 8 bases, with 12 bases between them. DNA for the CDR3: TGTGCCAGCAAACAACAGGGCCATTCACCCCTCCACTTT. The encoded protein is CASKQQGHSPLHF.

The genes are TRBV18 and TRBJ2-7; the match to TRBD2 covers 7 bases. The CDR3 consists of 21 residues. V was clipped by 4 bases and J by 5 bases; unmatched bases: 29. Germline V gene data show CDR1 as KGHSH and CDR2 as LQKENI. CDR3 protein: CASSRKVGDGIAAGEVDEQYF. The CDR3 DNA follows: TGTGCCAGCTCACGGAAGGTAGGGGATGGTATTGCGGCGGGAGAGGTAGACGAGCAGTACTTC.

V is TRBV24-1 and J is TRBJ2-3; 9 nucleotides match TRBD1. Trimming took 5 bases from V and 6 from J; bases not matched to a gene: 8. The length of the CDR3 is 15 residues. Germline assignment: CDR1 KGHDR and CDR2 SFDVKD. Here the CDR3 reads CATSGGQGLMDTQYF. CDR3 DNA: TGTGCCACCAGTGGGGGACAGGGTCTGATGGATACGCAGTATTTT.

V is TRBV7-3 and J is TRBJ1-1; D not certain. The length of the CDR3 is 13 residues. Trimming shortened V by 3 bases and J by 4 bases, and 9 bases separated the two germline ends. The germline V gene encodes CDR1 SGHTA and CDR2 FQGTGA. CDR3 protein: CASSLRGGTEAFF. The CDR3 nucleotides are TGTGCCAGCAGCTTGCGTGGAGGCACTGAAGCTTTCTTT. Together with reference TRBV7-3 and TRBJ1-1, the CDR3 gives the full variable domain: GAGVSQTPSNKVTEKGKYVELRCDPISGHTALYWYRQSLGQGPEFLIYFQGTGAADDSGLPNDRFFAVRPEGSVSTLKIQRTERGDSAVYLCASSLRGGTEAFFGQGTRLTVV.

The genes are TRBV6-2 or TRBV6-3 and TRBJ2-6; D call uncertain. The length of the CDR3 is 13 residues. Trimming cost V 3 bases and J 1 base, with 1 base left between them. CDR1 MNHEY and CDR2 SVGEGT come from the germline V gene. CDR3 residues: CASSYSGANVLTF. CDR3 coding DNA: TGTGCCAGCAGTTATTCTGGGGCCAACGTCCTGACTTTC.

This chain connects TRBV9 to TRBJ1-2, with TRBD1 matching over 8 bases. Unmatched junction bases numbered 17, after V lost 4 bases and J lost 6 bases. Germline CDR1 reads SGDLS; CDR2 reads YYNGEE. The CDR3 loop spans 17 amino acids. CDR3 coding DNA: TGTGCCAGCAGCCCCGACAGGGGAGGTGTTCGGGAAAATGGCTACACCTTC. It is translated as CASSPDRGGVRENGYTF.

The V gene is TRBV4-3, the J gene TRBJ1-5; D uncertain. CDR3 length equals 13 residues. CDR1 and CDR2 from the germline V gene are LGHNA and YSLEER. Trimming removed 2 bases from V and 4 bases from J, with 6 bases in between. CDR3 DNA: TGCGCCAGCAGCCAACGCCGGAATCAGCCCCAGCATTTT. Protein product: CASSQRRNQPQHF.

CDR3 bases: TGTGCCAGCAGCTTAACAGTCCCTTCCTACGAGCAGTACTTC. It translates to CASSLTVPSYEQYF. The J gene is TRBJ2-7, the V gene TRBV7-2; D remains unclear. Trimming took off 2 bases at V and 1 base at J, with 9 bases between the two ends. This CDR3 is built from 14 residues. Germline V gene sequence: CDR1 SGHTA, CDR2 FQGNSA.

V gene TRBV2 combines with J gene TRBJ2-7; perhaps TRBD1 as D (6 bases). V lost 3 bases and J 6 bases, leaving 15 bases between the germline ends. Germline V gene lookup returns CDR1 SNHLY and CDR2 FYNNEI. The CDR3 has 14 residues. CDR3 DNA: TGTGCCAGCAGTGAGGGGGCAGCGGTGGGCGAGCAGTACTTC. Protein: CASSEGAAVGEQYF.

The genes are TRBV28 and TRBJ2-4, with D possibly called TRBD1 or TRBD2 (5 bases each). The CDR3 consists of 12 residues. Trimming pared 5 bases from V and 15 bases from J, leaving 17 bases between. Germline lookup yields CDR1 MDHEN and CDR2 SYDVKM. Written as DNA, the CDR3 is TGTGCCAGCAGTCGTAGGGGACGGGTAGGGTACTTC. It translates to CASSRRGRVGYF.

Only one count was recorded for this clone. V gene TRBV7-6 combines with J gene TRBJ1-3; D is undetermined. The CDR3 is made up of 12 amino acids. CDR1 and CDR2 from the germline V gene are SGHVS and FNYEAQ. The V end was cut by 5 bases, the J end by 4 bases, with 6 bases between. CDR3 bases: TGTGCCAGCAGCCTATCAGGAAACACCATATATTTT. This translates into CASSLSGNTIYF.